The 22 T cell receptor beta chains below all came from one sample that was sequenced in a study of CD8+CD57+ T cells in acquired aplastic anemia. The study profiled TCR beta VDJ and CDR3 using genomic DNA as template. Each CDR3 protein is one row after TCRdb ran MiXCR on the reads. The sample includes a few hundred thousand distinct CDR3 sequences, around 68% seen only once; the top ten take approximately 3.9%. Material: sorted CD4+, CD8+, or CD8+CD57+ T cells (not recorded which) from PBMCs. The receptors were sampled from a human donor in good health, serving as a control.

Notes on this clonotype: No conserved phenylalanine or tryptophan ends this CDR3, so it is likely a read error. The limits of the CDR3 on the DNA are not certain, so only TCRdb's listed CDR3 is given. J is TRBJ2-1 and V is TRBV7-6. Germline assignment: CDR1 SGHVS and CDR2 FNYEAQ. The CDR3 is 13 residues long, counting both termini. The CDR3 sequence is CASSLGPEKNKLS.

The V and J genes are TRBV12-3 or TRBV12-4 and TRBJ1-1; tentatively, D is TRBD1 (5 bases). The CDR3 totals 13 residues. With 3 bases removed from V and 6 bases from J, the gap between germline ends came to 11 bases. The CDR3 region has the DNA TGTGCCAGCAGTTTGGACAATTCGGCTGAAGCTTTCTTT. Protein sequence: CASSLDNSAEAFF.

This clonotype was seen many times. The chain uses TRBV14 and TRBJ2-1; 8 nucleotides line up with TRBD2. Germline loops: CDR1 SGHDN, CDR2 FVKESK. The CDR3 is made up of 14 amino acids. J was trimmed by 12 bases and V by 4 bases; bases with no gene match: 11. CDR3 sequence (DNA): TGTGCCAGCAGCCGGGGGGAGGGGCTAGCGGGGCAGTTCTTC. Translated: CASSRGEGLAGQFF.

This clonotype was detected many times. This chain links TRBV28 with TRBJ2-1; 10 bases are shared with TRBD1. The V and J ends lost 6 bases and 4 bases, in that order; junction bases with no gene match: 9. The CDR3 runs to 16 residues. CDR1 MDHEN and CDR2 SYDVKM come from the germline V gene. CDR3 in DNA: TGTGCCAGCAGCCTTCGGACAGGGGGTGTTTACAATGAGCAGTTCTTC. It translates to CASSLRTGGVYNEQFF.

This clonotype was seen many times. The V and J genes are TRBV10-1 and TRBJ2-7; D remains unclear. Per the germline V gene, CDR1 is WNHNN and CDR2 is SYGVQD (reference sequence). V lost 5 bases and J lost 0, with 11 bases in between. The CDR3 consists of 14 residues. This CDR3 reads CASSLGVSSYEQYF. Written as DNA, the CDR3 is TGCGCCAGCAGTTTGGGCGTCAGCTCCTACGAGCAGTACTTC.

The V gene is TRBV10-3, the J gene TRBJ2-5; 7 bases align to TRBD1. In germline, CDR1 is ENHRY, CDR2 SYGVKD. This CDR3 is 14 amino acids long. Losses at the gene ends were 3 bases for V and 11 bases for J; bases not matched to a gene: 12. CDR3 protein: CAISDPGTEEKQYF. DNA of the CDR3: TGTGCCATCAGTGATCCAGGGACAGAAGAGAAACAGTACTTC.

This clonotype has at least ten counts. The rearrangement links TRBV9 to TRBJ1-2, with D possibly TRBD1 on 5 matching bases. This CDR3 contains 14 residues. The germline gives CDR1 SGDLS, CDR2 YYNGEE. The V and J ends lost 3 bases and 4 bases respectively, with 13 bases between them. The CDR3 loop reads CASSARDPLYGYTF. In nucleotides, the CDR3 is TGTGCCAGCAGCGCCAGGGACCCTCTCTATGGCTACACCTTC.

There are many counts of this clonotype. J is TRBJ1-4 and V is TRBV20-1, with D possibly matching TRBD1 (5 bases). This CDR3 has 16 amino acids. V was cut by 0 bases and J by 3 bases, with 14 bases left in between. Per germline, CDR1 DFQATT and CDR2 SNEGSKA (reference sequence). The CDR3 nucleotides read TGCAGTGCTAGAGATAGGGGAGCGGCCCCTAATGAAAAACTGTTTTTT. It is translated as CSARDRGAAPNEKLFF.

This clonotype was counted between two and nine times. This sequence joins TRBV2 and TRBJ1-6, with a tentative D call TRBD1 (6 bases). CDR3 length: 13 residues. Per germline, CDR1 SNHLY and CDR2 FYNNEI. The germline V and J ends were trimmed by 7 bases and 10 bases, with 14 bases remaining between them. Written as DNA, the CDR3 is TGTGCCAGCACGACAGGCCGAGGGTCACCCCTCCACTTT. As protein: CASTTGRGSPLHF.

The rearrangement links TRBV7-2 to TRBJ2-3; D may be TRBD1 or TRBD2 (5 bases each). Between the trimmed V and J ends, which lost 5 bases and 10 bases, there was a span of 25 bases. CDR3 size: 16 residues. Germline V gene data show CDR1 as SGHTA and CDR2 as FQGNSA. The CDR3 loop is CASSAEVAGAPYAQYF. CDR3 bases: TGTGCCAGCAGCGCCGAGGTGGCCGGGGCGCCCTATGCGCAGTATTTT.

This clonotype was recorded once. This chain links TRBV7-3 with TRBJ1-2; D perhaps matches TRBD1 (6 bases). The CDR3 extends over 15 amino acids. CDR1 and CDR2 (germline): SGHTA, FQGTGA. V shed 10 bases and J shed 13 bases, with 31 bases lying between them. CDR3 sequence: CATAFAGGDEQFFTF. The DNA for the CDR3 is TGTGCCACGGCGTTTGCTGGGGGCGATGAGCAGTTCTTCACCTTC.

This clonotype has just a few counts. V is TRBV5-1 and J is TRBJ2-1; D not certain. This CDR3 spans 16 amino acids. The germline V and J ends were trimmed by 0 bases and 5 bases, with 15 bases remaining between them. Germline loops: CDR1 SGHRS, CDR2 YFSETQ. CDR3 region: CASSLEPGLRDNEQFF. The CDR3 coding sequence is TGCGCCAGCAGCTTGGAGCCGGGCTTAAGGGACAATGAGCAGTTCTTC. Complete variable domain (other parts from reference TRBV5-1 and TRBJ2-1): KAGVTQTPRYLIKTRGQQVTLSCSPISGHRSVSWYQQTPGQGLQFLFEYFSETQRNKGNFPGRFSGRQFSNSRSEMNVSTLELGDSALYLCASSLEPGLRDNEQFFGPGTRLTVL.

J is TRBJ2-1 and V is TRBV12-3 or TRBV12-4; D not resolved. Trimming took 10 bases from V and 2 from J, leaving 9 bases between them. The CDR3 extends over 12 amino acids. The CDR3 sequence is CATTEAYNEQFF. The CDR3 nucleotides read TGTGCCACCACTGAAGCCTACAATGAGCAGTTCTTC.

In this sample, this clonotype turned up many times. V gene TRBV12-5 combines with J gene TRBJ1-5; D may be TRBD1 (5 bases). CDR3 length equals 15 residues. Germline V gene data show CDR1 as LGHNT and CDR2 as FRNRAP. V lost 1 base and J lost 0, with 7 bases in between. The CDR3 reads CASGLATASNQPQHF. In nucleotides, the CDR3 is TGTGCTAGTGGTTTGGCGACAGCTAGCAATCAGCCCCAGCATTTT.

In this sample, this clonotype turned up a few times. The CDR3 loop is CSALETGESPLHF. The CDR3 DNA reads as TGCAGTGCCCTCGAAACAGGGGAGTCACCCCTCCACTTT. The V and J genes are TRBV20-1 and TRBJ1-6, with 7 bases that match TRBD1. The ends lost 6 bases at V and 10 bases at J; junction bases unmatched: 9. CDR1 and CDR2 (germline): DFQATT, SNEGSKA (reference sequence). The length of the CDR3 is 13 residues.

V is TRBV2 and J is TRBJ2-2; a possible D gene is TRBD2 (7 bases). There are 13 residues in the CDR3. Germline V CDR1 and CDR2: SNHLY, FYNNEI. The CDR3 coding sequence is TGTGTTGCAAGCGGGACAAGGAGCGGGGAGCTGTTTTTT. It codes for CVASGTRSGELFF.

Remarks on this clonotype: One end of the junction is discordant with germline, which a read error may explain. The chain links TRBV7-2 to TRBJ1-1; 7 nucleotides align to TRBD1. Germline CDR1 reads SGHTA; CDR2 reads FQGNSA. The CDR3 loop spans 14 amino acids. This CDR3 reads CASSLVPTGMGYGF. The DNA for the CDR3 is TGTGCCAGCAGCTTAGTACCGACAGGGATGGGCTATGGCTTT.

The chain joins TRBV19 to TRBJ2-7, with 7 bases aligning to TRBD1. This CDR3 region has 14 residues. The germline V gene has CDR1 LNHDA and CDR2 SQIVND (reference sequence). V dropped 5 bases and J dropped 3; count of bases not matched to a gene: 7. The CDR3 DNA reads TGTGCCAGTAGTTTAGCGACAGGGTACTACGAGCAGTACTTC. Its protein product is CASSLATGYYEQYF.

V and J are TRBV7-6 and TRBJ2-1; 10 bases fit TRBD2. Trimming at V came to 4 bases and at J to 6 bases, leaving 3 bases not matched to a gene. Germline V CDR1 and CDR2: SGHVS, FNYEAQ. The CDR3 is 14 amino acids. The CDR3 bases are TGTGCCAGCAGCTGGACTAGCGGAACCAATGAGCAGTTCTTC. It translates to CASSWTSGTNEQFF.

This sequence joins TRBV12-3 or TRBV12-4 and TRBJ1-6, with 8 bases that match TRBD1. The CDR3 is 15 residues long. The ends lost 6 bases at V and 8 bases at J; junction bases unmatched: 9. The CDR3 bases are TGTGCCAGCAGAAATCGGACAGGGTGGGATTCACCCCTCCACTTT. This translates into CASRNRTGWDSPLHF.

This clonotype was detected a few times. An end of the junction does not agree with germline; a read error may underlie this. In nucleotides, the CDR3 is TGTGCCAGCGGTGAAAATTATCGGCGAGGGGAAGAGACCCAGTACTTC. It yields the protein CASGENYRRGEETQYF. V usage is TRBV6-1 and J usage is TRBJ2-5; either TRBD1 or TRBD2 may fit D (5 bases each). CDR1 is MNHNS and CDR2 is SASEGT in the germline V gene. CDR3 length: 16 amino acids.

Written as DNA, the CDR3 is TGCAGCGTTGTGGTTGCGGGGACAGGAGTCAATGAGCAGTTCTTC. Protein: CSVVVAGTGVNEQFF. J is TRBJ2-1 and V is TRBV29-1, with TRBD1 identical over 8 bases. The V gene end was trimmed by 4 bases and the J gene end by 6 bases; junction bases not matched to a gene: 11. CDR3 length equals 15 residues. CDR1 is SQVTM and CDR2 is ANQGSEA in the germline V gene.